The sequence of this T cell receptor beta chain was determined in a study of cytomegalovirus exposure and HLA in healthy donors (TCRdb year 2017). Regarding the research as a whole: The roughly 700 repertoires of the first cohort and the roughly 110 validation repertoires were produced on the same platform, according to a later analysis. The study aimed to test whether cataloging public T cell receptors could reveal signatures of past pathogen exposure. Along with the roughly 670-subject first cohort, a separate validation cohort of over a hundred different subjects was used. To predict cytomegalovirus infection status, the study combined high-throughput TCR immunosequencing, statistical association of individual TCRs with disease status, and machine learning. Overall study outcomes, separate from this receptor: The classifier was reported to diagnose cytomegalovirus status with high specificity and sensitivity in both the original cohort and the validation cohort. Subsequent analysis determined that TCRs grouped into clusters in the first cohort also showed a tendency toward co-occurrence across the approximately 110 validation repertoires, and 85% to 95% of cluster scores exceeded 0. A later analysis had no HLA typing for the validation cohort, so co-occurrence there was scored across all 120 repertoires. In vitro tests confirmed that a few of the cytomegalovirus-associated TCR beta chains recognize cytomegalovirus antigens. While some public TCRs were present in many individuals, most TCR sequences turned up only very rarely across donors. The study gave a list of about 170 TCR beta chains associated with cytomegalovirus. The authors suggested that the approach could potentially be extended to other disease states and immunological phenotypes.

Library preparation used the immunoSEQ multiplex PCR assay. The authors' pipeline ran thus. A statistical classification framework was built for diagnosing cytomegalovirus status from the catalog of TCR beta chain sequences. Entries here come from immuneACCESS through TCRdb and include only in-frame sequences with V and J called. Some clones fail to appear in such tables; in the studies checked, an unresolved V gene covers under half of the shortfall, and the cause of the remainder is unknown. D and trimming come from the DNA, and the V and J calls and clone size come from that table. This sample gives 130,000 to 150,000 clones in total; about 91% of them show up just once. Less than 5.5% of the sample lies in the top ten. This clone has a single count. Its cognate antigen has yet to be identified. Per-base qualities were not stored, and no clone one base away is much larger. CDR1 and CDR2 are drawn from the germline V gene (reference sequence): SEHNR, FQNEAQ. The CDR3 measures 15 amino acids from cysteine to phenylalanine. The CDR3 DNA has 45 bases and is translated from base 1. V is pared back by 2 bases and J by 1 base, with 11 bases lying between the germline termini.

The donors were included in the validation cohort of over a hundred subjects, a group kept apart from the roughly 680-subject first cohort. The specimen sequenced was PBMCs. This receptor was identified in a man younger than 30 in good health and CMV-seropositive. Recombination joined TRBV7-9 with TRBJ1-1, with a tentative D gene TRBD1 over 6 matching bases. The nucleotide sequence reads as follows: TGTGCCAGCAGCTTACCGACAGGCCGGAACACTGAAGCTTTCTTT. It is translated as CASSLPTGRNTEAFF.